A single sample gave rise to the 4 T cell receptor beta chains below, sequenced in a study of blood T cell repertoires in COVID-19. The table came from immunoSEQ multiplex PCR; TCRdb's copy has only in-frame clones and leaves some out. The table has under 45,000 clones, roughly 85% seen once. The sequenced material came from peripheral blood. These receptors all stem from a man aged 35 to 55 with active COVID-19.

This clone was seen once. The chain combines TRBV4-1 with TRBJ1-2; tentative D call: TRBD1 (6 bases). The V end lost 0 bases, the J end lost 2 bases, and 7 bases lay between the germline ends. CDR1 and CDR2 (germline): MGHRA, YSYEKL. The CDR3 length is 14 residues. The chain's CDR3 is CASSQDTGNYGYTF. CDR3 nucleotides: TGCGCCAGCAGCCAAGATACAGGGAACTATGGCTACACCTTC.

This chain connects TRBV20-1 to TRBJ2-3; 11 bases agree with TRBD1. The V and J ends lost 3 bases and 3 bases, in that order; junction bases with no gene match: 2. Germline CDR1 and CDR2: DFQATT and SNEGSKA (reference sequence). This CDR3 has 14 residues. The CDR3 DNA reads TGCAGTGCTAGTGGGGACAGGGGGACAGATACGCAGTATTTT. It is translated as CSASGDRGTDTQYF.

The chain is built from TRBV4-1 and TRBJ2-1, with TRBD1 identical over 7 bases. The CDR3 extends over 14 amino acids. V shed 5 bases, J shed 0 bases, and the junction held 1 base outside the gene matches. Germline assignment: CDR1 MGHRA and CDR2 YSYEKL. The CDR3 DNA follows: TGCGCCAGCAGCGACAGGGCCTCCTACAATGAGCAGTTCTTC. This gives the protein CASSDRASYNEQFF.

The chain links TRBV6-6 to TRBJ1-2; D is ambiguous. The CDR3 has 15 residues. The V end was cut by 6 bases, the J end by 2 bases, with 16 bases between. Germline V CDR1 and CDR2: MNHNY, SVGAGI (reference sequence). CDR3 in DNA: TGTGCCAGCAGCCCACTAGGGCAGACCAACTATGGCTACACCTTC. This codes for CASSPLGQTNYGYTF.